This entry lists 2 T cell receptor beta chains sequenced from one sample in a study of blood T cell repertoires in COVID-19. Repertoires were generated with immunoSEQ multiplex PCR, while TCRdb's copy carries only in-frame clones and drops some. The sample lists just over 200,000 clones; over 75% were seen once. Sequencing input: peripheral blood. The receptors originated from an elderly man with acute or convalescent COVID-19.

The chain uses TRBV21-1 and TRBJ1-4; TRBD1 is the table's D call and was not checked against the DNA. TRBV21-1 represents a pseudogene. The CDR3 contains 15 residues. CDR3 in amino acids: CASIFKGVLNEKLFF. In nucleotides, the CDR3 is TGTGCCAGCATCTTTAAGGGGGTCCTGAATGAAAAACTGTTTTTT.

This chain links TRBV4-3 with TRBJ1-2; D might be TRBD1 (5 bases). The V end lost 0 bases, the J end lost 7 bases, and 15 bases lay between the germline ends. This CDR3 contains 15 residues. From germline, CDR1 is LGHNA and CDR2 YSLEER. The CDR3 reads CASSQEGESRGGYTF. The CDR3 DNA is TGCGCCAGCAGCCAAGAAGGAGAAAGTAGGGGTGGCTACACCTTC.